Each of the 5 T cell receptor beta chains below was sequenced from the same sample in a study of blood T cell repertoires in COVID-19 (dated by TCRdb to 2020 to 2022). Library preparation employed the immunoSEQ multiplex PCR assay. Entries here come from immuneACCESS through TCRdb and include only in-frame sequences with V and J called. Some clones fail to appear in such tables; in the studies checked, an unresolved V gene covers under half of the shortfall, and the cause of the remainder is unknown. The sample has under 300,000 clones on record, around 84% of them singletons. Approximately 2.3% of the sample lies in the top ten. Material for sequencing was peripheral blood. Source of these receptors: a man aged 40-49 years who had recovered from COVID-19.

The chain uses TRBV18 and TRBJ2-1; tentatively, D is TRBD1 (6 bases). V was trimmed by 2 bases and J by 7 bases, leaving 18 bases between them. The CDR3 is 16 amino acids. Germline V gives CDR1 KGHSH, CDR2 LQKENI. The CDR3 nucleotides read TGTGCCAGCTCACCAGGGAGTGCCGACAGGTGGAATGAGCAGTTCTTC. It codes for CASSPGSADRWNEQFF.

This clone was found once. The chain uses TRBV30 and TRBJ1-2, with a tentative D call TRBD1 (5 bases). The germline CDR1 and CDR2 sequences are GTSNPN and SVGIG (reference sequence). CDR3 length equals 11 residues. Trimming left V 2 bases short and J 9 bases short, with 10 bases between. CDR3 protein: CAWSLTVRYTF. CDR3 in DNA: TGTGCCTGGAGTCTGACAGTTCGCTACACCTTC. Full variable domain (remainder filled in from reference TRBV30 and TRBJ1-2): SQTIHQWPATLVQPVGSPLSLECTVEGTSNPNLYWYRQAAGRGLQLLFYSVGIGQISSEVPQNLSASRPQDRQFILSSKKLLLSDSGFYLCAWSLTVRYTFGSGTRLTVV.

The V call is TRBV28, the J call TRBJ2-5; TRBD1 aligns across 7 bases. CDR1 is MDHEN, CDR2 SYDVKM, per germline. The J segment lost 1 base and the V segment lost 5 bases, leaving 7 bases of the junction unmatched. CDR3 length: 15 residues. CDR3 nucleotides: TGTGCCAGCAGTCCAACACAGGGGTCCCAAGAGACCCAGTACTTC. Its translation is CASSPTQGSQETQYF.

The rearrangement joins TRBV19 to TRBJ1-1, with D perhaps TRBD1 (6 bases). The length of the CDR3 is 15 residues. The germline V gene encodes CDR1 LNHDA and CDR2 SQIVND (reference sequence). V lost 10 bases, J lost 0 bases, and 18 bases lay in between. CDR3 nucleotide sequence: TGTGCCACCAACGGGGGGGGGCTAATGAACACTGAAGCTTTCTTT. Its translation is CATNGGGLMNTEAFF. Full variable domain (remainder filled in from reference TRBV19 and TRBJ1-1): DGGITQSPKYLFRKEGQNVTLSCEQNLNHDAMYWYRQDPGQGLRLIYYSQIVNDFQKGDIAEGYSVSREKKESFPLTVTSAQKNPTAFYLCATNGGGLMNTEAFFGQGTRLTVV.

The chain carries TRBV20-1 and TRBJ2-1; TRBD2 agrees at 9 bases. The V gene end was trimmed by 3 bases and the J gene end by 5 bases; junction bases not matched to a gene: 2. The length of the CDR3 is 13 residues. The germline CDR1 and CDR2 sequences are DFQATT and SNEGSKA (reference sequence). The CDR3, as DNA: TGCAGTGCTAGTTTAGCGGGGGACAATGAGCAGTTCTTC. Translated: CSASLAGDNEQFF.